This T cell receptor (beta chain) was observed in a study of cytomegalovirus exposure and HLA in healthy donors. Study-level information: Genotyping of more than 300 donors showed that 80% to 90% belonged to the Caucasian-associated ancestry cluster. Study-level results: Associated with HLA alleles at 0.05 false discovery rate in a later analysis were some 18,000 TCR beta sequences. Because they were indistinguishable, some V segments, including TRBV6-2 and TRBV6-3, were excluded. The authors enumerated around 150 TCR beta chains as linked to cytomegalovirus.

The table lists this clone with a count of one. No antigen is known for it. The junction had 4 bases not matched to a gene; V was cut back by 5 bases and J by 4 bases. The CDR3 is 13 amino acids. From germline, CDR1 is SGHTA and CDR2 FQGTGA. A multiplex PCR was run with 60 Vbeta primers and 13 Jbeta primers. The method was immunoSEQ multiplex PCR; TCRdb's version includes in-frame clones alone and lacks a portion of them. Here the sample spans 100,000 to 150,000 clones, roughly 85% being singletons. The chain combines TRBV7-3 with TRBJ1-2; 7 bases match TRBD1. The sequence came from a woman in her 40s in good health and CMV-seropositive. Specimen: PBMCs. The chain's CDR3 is CASSTTGVYGYTF. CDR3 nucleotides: TGTGCCAGCAGCACTACAGGGGTCTATGGCTACACCTTC.